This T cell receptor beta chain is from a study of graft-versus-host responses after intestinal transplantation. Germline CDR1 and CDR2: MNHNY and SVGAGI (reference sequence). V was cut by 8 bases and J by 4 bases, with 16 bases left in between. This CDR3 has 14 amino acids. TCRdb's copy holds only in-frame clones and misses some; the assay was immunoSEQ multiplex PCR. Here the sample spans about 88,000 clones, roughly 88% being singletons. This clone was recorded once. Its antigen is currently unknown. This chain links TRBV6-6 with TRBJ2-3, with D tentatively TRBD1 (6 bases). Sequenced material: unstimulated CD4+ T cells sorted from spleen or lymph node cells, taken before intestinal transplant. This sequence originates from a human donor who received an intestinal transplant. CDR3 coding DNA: TGTGCCAGCGGCAGGGGCCTCTCCCCAGATACGCAGTATTTT. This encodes CASGRGLSPDTQYF.